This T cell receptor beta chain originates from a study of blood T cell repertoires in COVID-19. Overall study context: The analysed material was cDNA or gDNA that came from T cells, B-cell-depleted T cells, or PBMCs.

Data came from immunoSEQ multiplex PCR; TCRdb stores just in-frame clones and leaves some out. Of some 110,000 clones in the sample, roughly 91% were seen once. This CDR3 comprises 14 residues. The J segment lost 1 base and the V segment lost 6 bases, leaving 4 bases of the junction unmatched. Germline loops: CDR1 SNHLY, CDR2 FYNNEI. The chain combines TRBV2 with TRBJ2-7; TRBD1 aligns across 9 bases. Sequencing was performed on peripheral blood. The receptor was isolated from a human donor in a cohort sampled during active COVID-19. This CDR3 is CASRTGGRSYEQYF. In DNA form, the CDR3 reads TGTGCCAGCAGGACAGGGGGGAGGTCCTACGAGCAGTACTTC.